These 25 T cell receptor beta chains came from one sample sequenced in a study of blood T cells in healthy people across ages. Using a J-beta primer mix together with a sample-barcoded 5' primer, a second PCR was run for roughly 7 to 11 cycles. TCRdb re-derived calls from the 5' RACE reads in MiXCR, one entry per CDR3 protein. The sample contains some 920,000 distinct CDR3 sequences, just over 50% of which appear only once. The source material was blood. Every receptor here comes from a woman aged 60 to 75 in good health.

The sample holds many counts of this clonotype. V gene TRBV4-1 combines with J gene TRBJ2-7; 10 nucleotides align to TRBD2. The CDR3 has 18 residues. The J segment lost 1 base and the V segment lost 0 bases, leaving 9 bases of the junction unmatched. Germline V gene data show CDR1 as MGHRA and CDR2 as YSYEKL. The CDR3 coding sequence is TGCGCCAGCAGCCAAGAAGCTCAGGGACTAGCGTCGTCCTACGAGCAGTACTTC. This encodes CASSQEAQGLASSYEQYF.

This clonotype came up a few times. The chain's CDR3 is CASSLGLNRLVTYEQYF. CDR3 coding DNA: TGTGCCAGCAGTTTAGGGTTAAATAGATTGGTAACGTACGAGCAGTACTTC. This chain connects TRBV28 to TRBJ2-4, with no clear D. The end of the DNA fits TRBJ2-7 better, so the J call may be wrong. CDR1 and CDR2 from the germline V gene are MDHEN and SYDVKM. The CDR3 runs 17 residues.

This clonotype was seen once. The junction differs from germline at one of its ends, possibly a read error. This chain uses TRBV2 with TRBJ2-1; 9 bases are a match to TRBD1. Germline V gene data show CDR1 as SNHLY and CDR2 as FYNNEI. This CDR3 has 15 residues. The CDR3 nucleotides are TGTGCCAGCAGATGGGACAGGGTTTTCAACAATGGGCAGTTCTTC. Its protein product is CASRWDRVFNNGQFF.

This rearrangement joins TRBV10-3 to TRBJ2-1; 9 bases are shared with TRBD2. Germline CDR1 ENHRY, CDR2 SYGVKD. The length of the CDR3 is 16 residues. V was clipped by 1 base and J by 6 bases; unmatched bases: 7. The CDR3 DNA reads as TGTGCCATCAGTGAGTTGGCGGGAGGGCCGATCAATGAGCAGTTCTTC. This translates into CAISELAGGPINEQFF.

The V gene is TRBV2, the J gene TRBJ1-2; D is undetermined. This CDR3 spans 12 amino acids. CDR1 is SNHLY, CDR2 FYNNEI, per germline. Trimming shortened V by 6 bases and J by 5 bases, and 10 bases separated the two germline ends. In DNA, the CDR3 is TGTGCCAGCAGGGACTTGGGGTATGGCTACACCTTC. Translation gives CASRDLGYGYTF. The variable domain in full, with the rest retrieved from reference TRBV2 and TRBJ1-2, is EPEVTQTPSHQVTQMGQEVILRCVPISNHLYFYWYRQILGQKVEFLVSFYNNEISEKSEIFDDQFSVERPDGSNFTLKIRSTKLEDSAMYFCASRDLGYGYTFGSGTRLTVV.

This clonotype has more than one count but fewer than ten. The chain joins TRBV5-1 to TRBJ2-3; tentatively, D is TRBD1 (6 bases). Germline V gene lookup returns CDR1 SGHRS and CDR2 YFSETQ. The CDR3 has 16 amino acids. V lost 0 bases and J 5 bases, leaving 16 bases between the germline ends. The CDR3 loop reads CASSLGEGGFKDTQYF. The CDR3 DNA reads TGCGCCAGCAGCTTGGGTGAAGGGGGTTTCAAAGATACGCAGTATTTT.

The chain combines TRBV15 with TRBJ2-7, with D uncertain. Between the trimmed V and J ends, which lost 8 bases and 0 bases, there was a span of 11 bases. Germline V gives CDR1 LNHNV, CDR2 YYDKDF (reference sequence). The CDR3 covers 13 residues. The CDR3 region is CATLDQSSYEQYF. For the CDR3, the DNA is TGTGCCACCCTCGACCAGAGCTCCTACGAGCAGTACTTC.

The table lists this clonotype with a few counts. V is TRBV29-1 and J is TRBJ2-5; perhaps D is TRBD1 or TRBD2 (5 bases each). The CDR3 consists of 15 residues. The germline V gene has CDR1 SQVTM and CDR2 ANQGSEA. Trimming shortened V by 5 bases and J by 0 bases, and 16 bases separated the two germline ends. The CDR3 region has the DNA TGCAGCGTTTGGCTGAGGGACGAGTACCAAGAGACCCAGTACTTC. Amino acid sequence: CSVWLRDEYQETQYF.

The V and J genes are TRBV3-1 and TRBJ2-4; 7 positions agree with TRBD1. The CDR3 consists of 18 residues. V was pared by 0 bases and J by 1 base, with 9 bases of the junction left unmatched. From germline, CDR1 is LGHDT and CDR2 YNNKEL (reference sequence). CDR3 residues: CASSQDAGGISAKNIQYF. CDR3 sequence (DNA): TGTGCCAGCAGCCAAGATGCAGGGGGTATTTCGGCCAAAAACATTCAGTACTTC.

In this sample, this clonotype turned up many times. At one end, the junction sequence differs from germline, possibly due to a read error. The CDR3 sequence is CASSWDSTDTQYF. The DNA for the CDR3 is TGTGCCAGCAGTTGGGACAGCACAGATACGCAGTATTTT. The V gene is TRBV5-1, the J gene TRBJ2-3, with D possibly being TRBD1 or TRBD2 (5 bases each). Germline CDR1 and CDR2: SGHRS and YFSETQ. The CDR3 contains 13 residues.

This clonotype was seen a few times. The V and J genes are TRBV20-1 and TRBJ2-3; TRBD2 might be the D (6 bases). The CDR3 is 14 amino acids. Trimming took off 6 bases at V and 3 bases at J, with 16 bases between the two ends. Germline V gene data show CDR1 as DFQATT and CDR2 as SNEGSKA (reference sequence). The CDR3 loop is CSAAEGGSTDTQYF. In DNA, the CDR3 is TGCAGTGCAGCGGAGGGCGGCAGTACAGATACGCAGTATTTT.

This clonotype has more than one count but fewer than ten. The V gene is TRBV7-3, the J gene TRBJ2-7; 8 bases match TRBD1. Trimming removed 3 bases from V and 0 bases from J; junction bases left unmatched: 7. The V gene's germline CDR1 is SGHTA and CDR2 FQGTGA. The CDR3 length is 16 residues. Here the CDR3 DNA reads TGTGCCAGCAGCTTCCGTCCCGGGACAGGCTCCTACGAGCAGTACTTC. This gives the protein CASSFRPGTGSYEQYF.

As DNA, the CDR3 is TGTGCCACCAGCAGAGGGGTTGGATTGGAGACCCAGTACTTC. Translation gives CATSRGVGLETQYF. The chain has TRBV15 and TRBJ2-5; D remains ambiguous. Germline V gene data show CDR1 as LNHNV and CDR2 as YYDKDF (reference sequence). The CDR3 spans 14 residues. Trimming pared 1 base from V and 5 bases from J, leaving 11 bases between.

The chain carries TRBV10-3 and TRBJ1-6, with a possible D match to TRBD1 (5 bases). Trimming cost V 9 bases and J 7 bases, with 22 bases left between them. CDR3 length: 16 amino acids. Germline CDR1 and CDR2: ENHRY and SYGVKD. The DNA for the CDR3 is TGTGCCATTGCGAGAGAGCCGGGACGGGGGAATTCACCCCTCCACTTT. Translation: CAIAREPGRGNSPLHF.

V gene TRBV3-1 combines with J gene TRBJ2-3; 9 bases match TRBD1. Germline V CDR1 and CDR2: LGHDT, YNNKEL (reference sequence). This CDR3 comprises 15 residues. Trimming at V came to 4 bases and at J to 5 bases, leaving 7 bases not matched to a gene. In DNA form, the CDR3 reads TGTGCCAGCAGCCTAACAGGGGGCGTCGGAGATACGCAGTATTTT. It encodes CASSLTGGVGDTQYF.

V usage is TRBV6-6 and J usage is TRBJ1-6; 8 bases line up with TRBD1. The germline gives CDR1 MNHNY, CDR2 SVGAGI (reference sequence). V shed 3 bases and J 8 bases; nucleotides not matched to a gene: 3. The CDR3 sequence is 14 residues long. CDR3 in DNA: TGTGCCAGCAGTTATCCGACAGGGGATTCACCCCTCCACTTT. Translated, it gives CASSYPTGDSPLHF.

This clonotype was observed a few times. This sequence joins TRBV12-3 or TRBV12-4 and TRBJ1-2; D might be TRBD1 (5 bases). The CDR3 is made up of 14 amino acids. Between the trimmed V and J ends, which lost 1 base and 4 bases, there was a span of 10 bases. The CDR3 loop is CASSLGGGLYGYTF. As DNA, the CDR3 is TGTGCCAGCAGTTTAGGTGGGGGTCTCTATGGCTACACCTTC.

The CDR3 reads CSASSSGTSKNSEQFF. The CDR3 region has the DNA TGCAGTGCTAGCTCCTCCGGGACTAGCAAGAACAGTGAGCAGTTCTTC. The V and J genes are TRBV20-1 and TRBJ2-1, with 9 bases lining up with TRBD2. The junction had 15 bases not matched to a gene; V was cut back by 3 bases and J by 9 bases. The germline gives CDR1 DFQATT, CDR2 SNEGSKA (reference sequence). The CDR3 consists of 16 residues.

The J gene is TRBJ1-2, the V gene TRBV2, with 7 bases that match TRBD1. J gave up 9 bases and V 2 bases, and 6 bases lay outside the gene matches. This CDR3 is 13 amino acids long. The V gene's germline CDR1 is SNHLY and CDR2 FYNNEI. CDR3: CASSEWGQHSYTF. DNA of the CDR3: TGTGCCAGCAGTGAATGGGGACAGCACAGCTACACCTTC.

The chain links TRBV5-8 to TRBJ2-1; tentative D call: TRBD2 (5 bases). There are 15 residues in the CDR3. CDR1 is SGHTS and CDR2 is YDEGEE in the germline V gene. Trimming took 4 bases from V and 3 from J, leaving 14 bases between them. CDR3 protein: CASSIIAFGYNEQFF. Written as DNA, the CDR3 is TGTGCCAGCAGCATAATAGCGTTTGGCTACAATGAGCAGTTCTTC.

This clonotype was counted only a few times. J is TRBJ2-7 and V is TRBV7-2; D call uncertain. Germline CDR1 and CDR2: SGHTA and FQGNSA. The CDR3 spans 14 residues. Trimming removed 0 bases at V and 4 bases at J, with 10 bases between. The DNA of the CDR3 is TGTGCCAGCAGCTTAGCCGTTGCGGTTTACGAGCAGTACTTC. It encodes CASSLAVAVYEQYF.

This clonotype has just a few counts. This chain connects TRBV4-3 to TRBJ2-3; D unresolved. The V gene lost 0 bases and the J gene lost 13 bases, with 17 bases spanning the gap. The CDR3 runs 14 residues. Germline CDR1 reads LGHNA; CDR2 reads YSLEER. The CDR3 sequence is CASSQDPAAGRKYF. In DNA form, the CDR3 reads TGCGCCAGCAGCCAAGACCCCGCCGCCGGTAGGAAGTATTTT.

The chain combines TRBV20-1 with TRBJ2-1; 8 positions agree with TRBD2. This CDR3 contains 15 residues. Germline V gene lookup returns CDR1 DFQATT and CDR2 SNEGSKA (reference sequence). V lost 2 bases to trimming and J lost 6 bases; unmatched junction nucleotides: 9. In nucleotides, the CDR3 is TGCAGTGCTAGAAACCTATGGAGCGGGAGCAATGAGCAGTTCTTC. This sequence encodes CSARNLWSGSNEQFF.

This rearrangement joins TRBV29-1 to TRBJ2-7; TRBD2 might be the D (6 bases). V lost 3 bases, J lost 2 bases, and 17 bases lay in between. Germline lookup yields CDR1 SQVTM and CDR2 ANQGSEA. The CDR3 runs 15 residues. CDR3: CSVDSPGLPPYEQYF. The CDR3 DNA sequence: TGCAGCGTTGACTCCCCGGGACTTCCCCCCTACGAGCAGTACTTC.

This clonotype was observed a few times. The rearrangement uses TRBV20-1 and TRBJ2-1; D is undetermined. The CDR3 consists of 14 residues. CDR1 is DFQATT and CDR2 is SNEGSKA in the germline V gene (reference sequence). With 4 bases removed from V and 6 bases from J, the gap between germline ends came to 16 bases. DNA of the CDR3: TGCAGTGCTACCGAGCGTCCTGCGGTCAATGAGCAGTTCTTC. Its protein product is CSATERPAVNEQFF.